These 17 T cell receptor beta chains were sequenced from one sample in a study of tumor-infiltrating lymphocytes in oesophageal squamous cell carcinoma. TCRdb re-derived calls from the PCR reads in MiXCR, one entry per CDR3 protein. The repertoire includes 11,000 to 15,000 distinct CDR3 sequences, roughly half of them detected once, and about 45% sits in the top ten. The sample consisted of blood. These receptors were collected from a male donor with esophageal squamous cell carcinoma.

This clonotype was detected many times. The rearrangement joins TRBV24-1 to TRBJ2-1; TRBD2 matches at 7 bases. The V gene's germline CDR1 is KGHDR and CDR2 SFDVKD. The CDR3 is 17 amino acids. V shed 3 bases and J 4 bases; nucleotides not matched to a gene: 11. CDR3: CATSDTSSWGGYNEQFF. The CDR3 DNA sequence: TGTGCCACCAGTGATACTTCTAGCTGGGGGGGGTACAATGAGCAGTTCTTC.

This clonotype is medium-sized within its sample. V is TRBV12-3 or TRBV12-4 and J is TRBJ2-4, with TRBD1 identical over 7 bases. Trimming removed 3 bases from V and 8 bases from J; junction bases left unmatched: 4. The CDR3 totals 13 residues. The CDR3 spells CASSLTGSDIQYF. CDR3 DNA: TGTGCCAGCAGTTTGACAGGGTCGGACATTCAGTACTTC.

The V call is TRBV7-6, the J call TRBJ2-5; 12 bases match TRBD1. The end of the DNA aligns better with TRBJ2-7, so the J call may be wrong. Germline V gene sequence: CDR1 SGHVS, CDR2 FNYEAQ. The CDR3 is 13 amino acids. Here the CDR3 reads CASSRDRGHEQYF. CDR3 bases: TGTGCCAGCAGTCGGGACAGGGGGCACGAGCAGTACTTC.

The CDR3 reads CASSQTRDRVRNEQFF. The CDR3, as DNA: TGTGCCAGCAGCCAGACCAGGGACAGGGTAAGGAATGAGCAGTTCTTC. V is TRBV7-9 and J is TRBJ2-1; TRBD1 agrees at 9 bases. CDR1 and CDR2 from the germline V gene are SEHNR and FQNEAQ (reference sequence). CDR3 size: 16 residues. V gave up 5 bases and J gave up 7 bases; unmatched junction bases: 12.

The chain has TRBV27 and TRBJ1-6; D not resolved. This CDR3 has 15 residues. Germline V lookup: CDR1 MNHEY, CDR2 SMNVEV (reference sequence). Deletions cut 5 bases from V and 8 bases from J, with 16 bases between. In DNA form, the CDR3 reads TGTGCCAGCAGTCCGCCCCGGACCATTGATTCACCCCTCCACTTT. Its translation is CASSPPRTIDSPLHF.

The CDR3 DNA follows: TGTGCCAGCAGTTTACAGGCCACCTACAATGAGCAGTTCTTC. Its protein product is CASSLQATYNEQFF. This rearrangement joins TRBV28 to TRBJ2-1; no clear D. The germline V and J ends were trimmed by 2 bases and 2 bases, with 7 bases remaining between them. From germline, CDR1 is MDHEN and CDR2 SYDVKM. This CDR3 is 14 amino acids long.

The chain uses TRBV9 and TRBJ2-7; perhaps TRBD1 as D (6 bases). Germline assignment: CDR1 SGDLS and CDR2 YYNGEE. Between the trimmed V and J ends, which lost 4 bases and 5 bases, there was a span of 7 bases. The CDR3 contains 11 residues. The CDR3 reads CASSRDNEQYF. Here the CDR3 DNA reads TGTGCCAGCAGCCGGGACAACGAGCAGTACTTC.

The DNA for the CDR3 is TGTGCCAGCAGTACTGCAGGGGTTCGGCAGTACTTC. Residues: CASSTAGVRQYF. The chain joins TRBV28 to TRBJ2-1, with a weak D call TRBD1 (6 bases). The J call may be mistaken, given a closer DNA end match to TRBJ2-7. The CDR3 consists of 12 residues. Germline lookup yields CDR1 MDHEN and CDR2 SYDVKM.

By share, this clonotype counts as medium-sized (0.01 to 0.1%). J is TRBJ2-5 and V is TRBV7-8, with D tentatively TRBD2 (5 bases). The CDR3 has 11 amino acids. The V end lost 3 bases, the J end lost 7 bases, and 6 bases lay between the germline ends. Germline V CDR1 and CDR2: SGHVS, FQNEAQ. The CDR3 is CASSFRGTQYF. The CDR3 DNA sequence: TGTGCCAGCAGCTTTCGGGGGACCCAGTACTTC.

The chain combines TRBV7-2 with TRBJ2-3, with 8 positions matching TRBD1. The trim removed 5 bases at V and 4 bases at J, leaving 5 bases unmatched. CDR3 size: 14 residues. In germline, CDR1 is SGHTA, CDR2 FQGNSA. CDR3 nucleotide sequence: TGTGCCAGCAGCACCGACAGGGGTGCAGATACGCAGTATTTT. This translates into CASSTDRGADTQYF. The full variable domain, completed using reference TRBV7-2 and TRBJ2-3, is GAGVSQSPSNKVTEKGKDVELRCDPISGHTALYWYRQSLGQGLEFLIYFQGNSAPDKSGLPSDRFSAERTGGSVSTLTIQRTQQEDSAVYLCASSTDRGADTQYFGPGTRLTVL.

This clonotype was counted ten times or more. V is TRBV11-2 and J is TRBJ2-7, with 7 bases aligning to TRBD2. The CDR3 sequence is 16 residues long. Unmatched junction bases numbered 13, after V lost 1 base and J lost 7 bases. Germline assignment: CDR1 SGHAT and CDR2 FQNNGV. The CDR3: CASSLGGAGRGGEQYF. The CDR3 bases are TGTGCCAGCAGCTTAGGAGGAGCAGGGAGGGGAGGTGAGCAGTACTTC.

V usage is TRBV6-6 and J usage is TRBJ2-3; unclear D gene. CDR3 length: 14 amino acids. Trimming shortened V by 0 bases and J by 1 base, and 5 bases separated the two germline ends. The germline V gene has CDR1 MNHNY and CDR2 SVGAGI (reference sequence). CDR3 amino acids: CASSYSPGTDTQYF. CDR3 nucleotides: TGTGCCAGCAGTTACTCTCCGGGCACAGATACGCAGTATTTT.

Many counts were recorded for this clonotype. This sequence joins TRBV7-2 and TRBJ2-7; D might be TRBD2 (6 bases). CDR1 and CDR2 from the germline V gene are SGHTA and FQGNSA. V lost 2 bases and J lost 2, with 10 bases in between. The CDR3 has 14 residues. CDR3 protein: CASSLMGGPYEQYF. CDR3 DNA: TGTGCCAGCAGCTTAATGGGGGGACCCTACGAGCAGTACTTC.

The genes are TRBV7-2 and TRBJ2-1; D remains unclear. Between the trimmed V and J ends, which lost 5 bases and 6 bases, there was a span of 29 bases. Germline V gene lookup returns CDR1 SGHTA and CDR2 FQGNSA. This CDR3 has 19 amino acids. The CDR3 reads CASSTQSPWEQRPFNEQFF. DNA of the CDR3: TGTGCCAGCAGCACGCAATCACCGTGGGAACAACGACCCTTCAATGAGCAGTTCTTC.

The V call is TRBV28, the J call TRBJ1-5; 8 nucleotides match TRBD1. The CDR3 spans 15 residues. Germline V gene sequence: CDR1 MDHEN, CDR2 SYDVKM. After removal of 4 bases from V and 5 bases from J, the junction contained 7 bases not matched to a gene. DNA for the CDR3: TGTGCCAGCAGTTCCGCGGACAGGGTTTATCAGCCCCAGCATTTT. Its protein is CASSSADRVYQPQHF.

This chain connects TRBV11-2 to TRBJ2-3; unclear D gene. V lost 4 bases to trimming and J lost 3 bases, with 8 bases between them. Germline lookup yields CDR1 SGHAT and CDR2 FQNNGV. The CDR3 has 13 amino acids. The CDR3 is CASSYPGTDTQYF. CDR3 bases: TGTGCCAGCAGCTATCCCGGTACAGATACGCAGTATTTT.

A few counts support this clonotype. This chain uses TRBV20-1 with TRBJ2-4, with 10 nucleotides matching TRBD2. The DNA end lines up better with TRBJ2-7; the J call may be wrong. Germline V gene sequence: CDR1 DFQATT, CDR2 SNEGSKA (reference sequence). The CDR3 totals 14 residues. The CDR3 reads CSARATSGINEQYF. The CDR3 nucleotides read TGCAGTGCTAGAGCTACTAGCGGGATAAACGAGCAGTACTTC.